The rows below give T cell receptor beta chains drawn from one sample of a study of cytomegalovirus exposure and HLA in healthy donors. Produced via immunoSEQ multiplex PCR; TCRdb's table is partial and in-frame only. Of some 170,000 clones listed, about 65% are singletons. The specimen was PBMCs. The receptors here all came from a woman in her 30s in good health and CMV-seronegative. The CDR3 runs from the conserved cysteine through the conserved F or W.

>TRBJ2-1|TRBV4-1
CASSPPFEDEQFF
>TRBJ1-1|TRBV5-1
CASSSSGGYTEAFF
>TRBJ2-7|TRBV14
CASSLRLASYEQYF
>TRBJ2-2|TRBV11-2
CASSPSETSGRAFTGELFF
>TRBJ2-7|TRBV14
CASSQNSGGYRSYEQYF
>TRBJ2-1|TRBV15
CATSRVPSLSYNEQFF
>TRBJ2-5|TRBV5-4
CASSLGGPSETQYF
>TRBJ2-1|TRBV4-3
CASSQGEAGGPHNEQFF
>TRBJ2-2|TRBV4-1
CASSQVYTTGELFF
>TRBJ2-5|TRBV28
CASSNGQVQETQYF
>TRBJ2-1|TRBV5-6
CASTSSRTGGNEQFF
>TRBJ1-2|TRBV5-1
CASSWAGQGNGYTF
>TRBJ2-7|TRBV7-9
CASSLASTGVVDEQYF
>TRBJ2-7|TRBV4-3
CASSQEWVQNLSYEQYF
>TRBJ2-1|TRBV28
CASSDRYNEQFF
>TRBJ2-1|TRBV13
CASSPGQGFYNEQFF
>TRBJ1-3|TRBV10-3
CAISETGGISGNTIYF
>TRBJ2-2|TRBV7-3
CASSRTGDTGELFF
>TRBJ2-7|TRBV15
CATSRDRWVGGYF
>TRBJ2-2|TRBV19
CASGTGELFF
>TRBJ2-6|TRBV9
CASSGTGLSGANVLTF
>TRBJ2-2|TRBV9
CASSVEGRPNTGELFF
>TRBJ1-2|TRBV4-3
CASSQDRFAHYGYTF
>TRBJ2-5|TRBV4-2
CASSQDRDTVQETQYF
>TRBJ1-1|TRBV2
CASSEPLQTGEAFF
>TRBJ2-5|TRBV5-1
CASSLEQGEETQYF